This is a list of T cell receptor beta chains from one sample in a study of cytomegalovirus exposure and HLA in healthy donors. Some clones are missing from TCRdb's copy, which holds only in-frame ones; the method was immunoSEQ multiplex PCR. The table records roughly 200,000 clones, just under 80% of them present only once. Sequenced input: PBMCs. All receptors derive from a female donor in good health and CMV-seronegative. The CDR3 runs from the conserved cysteine through the conserved F or W. The D gene is left open where the match is weak. Clone size is stated in some rows and not others, as once, few, many or a class when expanded.

CDR3aa	CDR3nt	d_gene	len	j_gene	abundance	v_gene
CASKRLPGTYNEQFF	TGTGCCAGCAAGCGACTCCCCGGGACCTACAATGAGCAGTTCTTC	NA	15	TRBJ2-1	NA	TRBV2
CASSPQTGAASETQYF	TGTGCCAGCTCACCCCAAACTGGGGCTGCTTCGGAGACCCAGTACTTC	NA	16	TRBJ2-5	NA	TRBV18
CASSKWTSGGPSYNEQFF	TGTGCCAGCAGCAAATGGACTAGCGGGGGGCCCTCCTACAATGAGCAGTTCTTC	TRBD2	18	TRBJ2-1	NA	TRBV7-8
CASRPGGPVETQYF	TGTGCCAGCAGGCCGGGGGGGCCGGTGGAGACCCAGTACTTC	TRBD2	14	TRBJ2-5	NA	TRBV6-5
CASSDGPDGIFEAFF	TGTGCCAGCAGTGATGGTCCAGACGGGATATTTGAAGCTTTCTTT	NA	15	TRBJ1-1	NA	TRBV6-1
CATSRDLRGIHEQFF	TGTGCCACCAGCAGAGATCTAAGAGGGATCCATGAGCAGTTCTTC	NA	15	TRBJ2-1	NA	TRBV15
CASSNPSGSNTGELFF	TGCGCCAGCAGCAATCCTAGCGGGTCTAACACCGGGGAGCTGTTTTTT	TRBD2	16	TRBJ2-2	NA	TRBV5-1
CASSLVITGMSTEAFF	TGTGCCAGCAGCTTAGTCATTACAGGGATGAGCACTGAAGCTTTCTTT	NA	16	TRBJ1-1	NA	TRBV13
CASSLVSVNNEQFF	TGTGCCAGCAGCTTAGTTTCAGTCAACAATGAGCAGTTCTTC	NA	14	TRBJ2-1	NA	TRBV11-3
CASSAMGGSYNEQFF	TGTGCCAGCAGCGCTATGGGGGGCTCCTACAATGAGCAGTTCTTC	NA	15	TRBJ2-1	NA	TRBV2
CASSWDSEYNEQFF	TGTGCCAGCAGTTGGGACAGTGAATACAATGAGCAGTTCTTC	TRBD1	14	TRBJ2-1	NA	TRBV7-9
CASSRGVGRGKETQYF	TGTGCCAGCAGCCGCGGGGTGGGCAGAGGAAAAGAGACCCAGTACTTC	NA	16	TRBJ2-5	NA	TRBV7-7
CASSLKPGLVYNEQFF	TGTGCCAGCAGTCTGAAACCGGGACTGGTATACAATGAGCAGTTCTTC	NA	16	TRBJ2-1	NA	TRBV27
CASSEVRANYGYTF	TGTGCCAGCAGTGAAGTGAGGGCGAACTATGGCTACACCTTC	NA	14	TRBJ1-2	NA	TRBV25-1
CSVNTGGLGTEAFF	TGCAGCGTTAATACAGGGGGGCTGGGAACTGAAGCTTTCTTT	TRBD1	14	TRBJ1-1	NA	TRBV29-1
CASSPGGNQPQHF	TGTGCCAGCTCACCAGGGGGGAATCAGCCCCAGCATTTT	NA	13	TRBJ1-5	once	TRBV18
CAISETGRQGWVWGYGYTF	TGTGCCATCAGTGAGACGGGCCGGCAGGGGTGGGTATGGGGCTATGGCTACACCTTC	NA	19	TRBJ1-2	NA	TRBV10-3
CASSLEVLLAEETQYF	TGTGCCAGCAGCTTAGAAGTACTTCTAGCGGAGGAGACCCAGTACTTC	TRBD2	16	TRBJ2-5	NA	TRBV7-9
CASSAGGGLQETQYF	TGTGCCAGCAGCGCGGGCGGGGGGCTCCAAGAGACCCAGTACTTC	TRBD2	15	TRBJ2-5	NA	TRBV11-3
CASSPLTSGIIYEQFF	TGTGCCAGCAGTCCCCTCACTAGCGGGATAATCTATGAGCAGTTCTTC	TRBD2	16	TRBJ2-1	NA	TRBV28
CALGQGGNQPQHF	TGTGCCCTAGGGCAGGGTGGGAATCAGCCCCAGCATTTT	NA	13	TRBJ1-5	NA	TRBV30
CASSSGLAGVSYEQYF	TGCGCCAGCAGCTCGGGACTAGCGGGGGTCTCCTACGAGCAGTACTTC	TRBD2	16	TRBJ2-7	NA	TRBV5-1
CASSLGQNYGYTF	TGTGCCAGCAGCCTGGGACAGAACTATGGCTACACCTTC	TRBD1	13	TRBJ1-2	NA	TRBV5-6
CASSMTSGRSYEQYF	TGTGCCAGTAGTATGACTAGCGGGAGAAGTTACGAGCAGTACTTC	TRBD2	15	TRBJ2-7	NA	TRBV19
CASRPQGLNYGYTF	TGTGCCAGCAGGCCACAGGGTCTTAACTATGGCTACACCTTC	NA	14	TRBJ1-2	NA	TRBV6-1
CASRVGQLYGYTF	TGCGCCAGCAGAGTCGGACAGCTCTATGGCTACACCTTC	NA	13	TRBJ1-2	NA	TRBV10-2
CASSLRATEAFF	TGTGCCAGCAGCTTACGAGCCACTGAAGCTTTCTTT	NA	12	TRBJ1-1	NA	TRBV7-8
CASSPGTSVWGYTF	TGTGCCAGCAGCCCTGGGACTTCTGTTTGGGGCTACACCTTC	NA	14	TRBJ1-2	NA	TRBV6-1
CASSSLAGEPYEQYF	TGTGCCAGCAGCTCGCTAGCGGGAGAACCCTACGAGCAGTACTTC	TRBD2	15	TRBJ2-7	NA	TRBV7-9
CSAARGPANEKLFF	TGCAGCGCAGCCAGGGGGCCTGCTAATGAAAAACTGTTTTTT	TRBD1	14	TRBJ1-4	NA	TRBV29-1
CASSSYTRTNQSYEQYF	TGTGCCAGCAGCAGCTACACCCGGACTAACCAGTCCTACGAGCAGTACTTC	NA	17	TRBJ2-7	NA	TRBV11-2